What follows are 10 T cell receptor beta chains derived from one specimen sequenced in a study of radiotherapy plus CTLA-4 blockade in lung cancer. The table came from immunoSEQ multiplex PCR; TCRdb's copy has only in-frame clones and leaves some out. The profile shows some 70,000 clones, around 80% of them singletons. The sample in question was peripheral blood, obtained from a patient treated with radiotherapy plus ipilimumab. The receptor source for this set is a human donor with non-small cell lung cancer who had a complete response to radiotherapy plus ipilimumab.

The chain recombines TRBV7-2 with TRBJ2-3; D uncertain. The CDR3 covers 14 residues. Trimming shortened V by 2 bases and J by 0 bases, and 6 bases separated the two germline ends. Germline V lookup: CDR1 SGHTA, CDR2 FQGNSA. CDR3 sequence reads: CASSLLGSTDTQYF. The CDR3 nucleotides read TGTGCCAGCAGCTTACTAGGGAGCACAGATACGCAGTATTTT.

Details on this clone: Germline and junction disagree at one end, which may indicate a read error. The chain recombines TRBV27 with TRBJ2-5; D is unclear. CDR1 MNHEY and CDR2 SMNVEV come from the germline V gene (reference sequence). The CDR3 loop spans 14 amino acids. The CDR3 protein is CASRGGVSLETQHF. The CDR3 nucleotides read TGTGCCAGCCGAGGTGGGGTTTCCTTGGAGACCCAGCACTTC.

This chain links TRBV11-2 with TRBJ2-7; 8 bases are shared with TRBD2. The junction had 9 bases not matched to a gene; V was cut back by 5 bases and J by 3 bases. Per the germline V gene, CDR1 is SGHAT and CDR2 is FQNNGV. This CDR3 has 15 residues. In DNA form, the CDR3 reads TGTGCCAGCAGCATACAGCGGGGGAGCTTCTACGAGCAGTACTTC. This sequence encodes CASSIQRGSFYEQYF.

This chain uses TRBV7-8 with TRBJ1-2, with D unresolved. The V end lost 1 base, the J end lost 4 bases, and 7 bases lay between the germline ends. Per the germline V gene, CDR1 is SGHVS and CDR2 is FQNEAQ. This CDR3 is 13 amino acids long. In DNA, the CDR3 is TGTGCCAGCAGCTTAGAACGGGCCTATGGCTACACCTTC. Amino acids: CASSLERAYGYTF. Combining the CDR3 with reference TRBV7-8 and TRBJ1-2 gives the whole variable domain GAGVSQSPRYKVAKRGQDVALRCDPISGHVSLFWYQQALGQGPEFLTYFQNEAQLDKSGLPSDRFFAERPEGSVSTLKIQRTQQEDSAVYLCASSLERAYGYTFGSGTRLTVV.

This chain connects TRBV2 to TRBJ2-1, with D perhaps matching TRBD1 (5 bases). V was trimmed by 11 bases and J by 3 bases, leaving 14 bases between them. CDR1 and CDR2 (germline): SNHLY, FYNNEI. The CDR3 extends over 13 amino acids. DNA for the CDR3: TGTGCCGGGGCCTCCAATTTCTACAATGAGCAGTTCTTC. This translates into CAGASNFYNEQFF.

The V gene is TRBV19, the J gene TRBJ1-4, with a possible D match to TRBD1 (5 bases). This CDR3 has 15 residues. V was clipped by 5 bases and J by 8 bases, with 18 bases between them. Germline V gene data show CDR1 as LNHDA and CDR2 as SQIVND (reference sequence). The CDR3 region is CASSRLSGGGEKLFF. CDR3 in DNA: TGTGCCAGTAGTCGGCTTTCGGGGGGTGGGGAAAAACTGTTTTTT.

V and J are TRBV7-9 and TRBJ2-3, with TRBD2 matching over 13 bases. J lost 6 bases, V lost 5 bases, and 11 bases had no gene match. This CDR3 spans 17 amino acids. CDR1 and CDR2 (germline): SEHNR, FQNEAQ (reference sequence). The CDR3 nucleotides read TGTGCCAGCAGCCCGGCCGGGACTAGCGGGGTGAGGGATACGCAGTATTTT. Translation: CASSPAGTSGVRDTQYF.

The chain links TRBV6-5 to TRBJ1-1, with a weak D call TRBD1 (6 bases). The CDR3 totals 13 residues. Trimming pared 3 bases from V and 7 bases from J, leaving 12 bases between. Germline CDR1 and CDR2: MNHEY and SVGAGI. The chain's CDR3 is CASSYSFRGEAFF. DNA for the CDR3: TGTGCCAGCAGTTATAGTTTCAGGGGTGAAGCTTTCTTT.

J is TRBJ2-7 and V is TRBV30; D is possibly TRBD1 or TRBD2 (5 bases each). V was cut by 2 bases and J by 3 bases, with 11 bases left in between. Germline values: CDR1 GTSNPN, CDR2 SVGIG (reference sequence). The CDR3 sequence is 13 residues long. CDR3 in amino acids: CAWSQGEGYEQYF. CDR3 nucleotide sequence: TGTGCCTGGAGTCAGGGAGAGGGCTACGAGCAGTACTTC.

The chain is built from TRBV2 and TRBJ1-1; D unresolved. CDR3 length: 11 residues. V shed 2 bases and J shed 9 bases, with 7 bases lying between them. Per germline, CDR1 SNHLY and CDR2 FYNNEI. Here the CDR3 DNA reads TGTGCCAGCAGTGAAAGGCAGAAAGCTTTCTTT. It encodes CASSERQKAFF. The full variable domain, in which reference TRBV2 and TRBJ1-1 provide the parts outside the CDR3, is EPEVTQTPSHQVTQMGQEVILRCVPISNHLYFYWYRQILGQKVEFLVSFYNNEISEKSEIFDDQFSVERPDGSNFTLKIRSTKLEDSAMYFCASSERQKAFFGQGTRLTVV.